This entry lists 15 T cell receptor beta chains sequenced from one sample in a study of technical replicates of blood from a handful of donors. The protocol was immunoSEQ multiplex PCR, while the TCRdb copy is restricted to in-frame clones and leaves out a portion. The sample records about 84,000 clones, roughly 98% being singletons. Sequenced: T cells isolated from PBMCs. The receptor source for this set is a human donor in good health.

The chain joins TRBV13 to TRBJ2-7; 8 bases line up with TRBD1. Per the germline V gene, CDR1 is PRHDT and CDR2 is FYEKMQ (reference sequence). The V gene end was trimmed by 6 bases and the J gene end by 1 base; junction bases not matched to a gene: 5. The CDR3 consists of 14 residues. CDR3 in amino acids: CASRRQGRSYEQYF. The CDR3 region has the DNA TGTGCCAGCAGACGACAGGGGAGGTCCTACGAGCAGTACTTC. Drawing the rest from reference TRBV13 and TRBJ2-7, the complete variable domain is AAGVIQSPRHLIKEKRETATLKCYPIPRHDTVYWYQQGPGQDPQFLISFYEKMQSDKGSIPDRFSAQQFSDYHSELNMSSLELGDSALYFCASRRQGRSYEQYFGPGTRLTVT.

This clone showed up just once. V usage is TRBV28 and J usage is TRBJ2-3; TRBD1 aligns across 7 bases. The V gene's germline CDR1 is MDHEN and CDR2 SYDVKM. The ends lost 10 bases at V and 0 bases at J; junction bases unmatched: 13. The CDR3 is made up of 16 amino acids. The CDR3 loop is CATQWAGGFSTDTQYF. CDR3 bases: TGTGCCACCCAATGGGCAGGGGGATTTAGCACAGATACGCAGTATTTT.

This chain links TRBV5-6 with TRBJ1-2; 8 bases agree with TRBD1. The V and J ends lost 0 bases and 4 bases, in that order; junction bases with no gene match: 2. The germline V gene has CDR1 SGHDT and CDR2 YYEEEE. The length of the CDR3 is 14 residues. The CDR3 DNA reads as TGTGCCAGCAGCTTGGGACAGGGGATCTATGGCTACACCTTC. Amino acids: CASSLGQGIYGYTF.

This sequence joins TRBV29-1 and TRBJ2-7; 13 nucleotides match TRBD2. Trimming cost V 7 bases and J 2 bases; bases outside gene matches: 8. This CDR3 region has 15 residues. Germline loops: CDR1 SQVTM, CDR2 ANQGSEA. DNA for the CDR3: TGCAGCGCCTGCGGGACTAGCGGGGTACCCTACGAGCAGTACTTC. It is translated as CSACGTSGVPYEQYF.

This chain connects TRBV19 to TRBJ2-7; D may be TRBD1 (5 bases). V was shortened by 3 bases and J by 5 bases, with 11 bases between the two germline ends. CDR1 and CDR2 (germline): LNHDA, SQIVND (reference sequence). The CDR3 sequence is 13 residues long. CDR3 DNA: TGTGCCAGTAGTATTTCAGGGATAAACGAGCAGTACTTC. Residues: CASSISGINEQYF.

The V and J genes are TRBV28 and TRBJ1-5, with D maybe TRBD1 (6 bases). The CDR3 is made up of 15 amino acids. CDR1 and CDR2 from the germline V gene are MDHEN and SYDVKM. V was trimmed by 5 bases and J by 4 bases, leaving 15 bases between them. The CDR3 DNA reads TGTGCCAGCAGTCCCCCGACCACAGGGAATCAGCCCCAGCATTTT. As protein: CASSPPTTGNQPQHF. Using reference TRBV28 and TRBJ1-5 for the parts outside the CDR3, the full variable domain is DVKVTQSSRYLVKRTGEKVFLECVQDMDHENMFWYRQDPGLGLRLIYFSYDVKMKEKGDIPEGYSVSREKKERFSLILESASTNQTSMYLCASSPPTTGNQPQHFGDGTRLSIL.

As regards this clone: At the DNA level, this CDR3 is encoded by other sequences in the same sample as well. This sequence joins TRBV5-1 and TRBJ1-1; tentatively, D is TRBD1 (5 bases). The CDR3 has 14 residues. The germline CDR1 and CDR2 sequences are SGHRS and YFSETQ. The V gene lost 0 bases and the J gene lost 0 bases, with 6 bases spanning the gap. The CDR3 DNA reads as TGCGCCAGCAGCTTGGCGACAGTGAACACTGAAGCTTTCTTT. This encodes CASSLATVNTEAFF.

The J gene is TRBJ2-5, the V gene TRBV18, with D possibly being TRBD1 (5 bases). The length of the CDR3 is 13 residues. Trimming shortened V by 4 bases and J by 5 bases, and 11 bases separated the two germline ends. Per germline, CDR1 KGHSH and CDR2 LQKENI. CDR3 nucleotide sequence: TGTGCCAGCTCACAGGCTGGGGCGGAGACCCAGTACTTC. This sequence encodes CASSQAGAETQYF.

The chain recombines TRBV4-1 with TRBJ1-1; no firm D call. The germline V gene has CDR1 MGHRA and CDR2 YSYEKL. Between the trimmed V and J ends, which lost 4 bases and 3 bases, there was a span of 21 bases. This CDR3 is 17 amino acids long. CDR3 sequence: CASSPTEHVRLDTEAFF. CDR3 DNA: TGCGCCAGCAGCCCCACAGAGCATGTCCGGCTGGACACTGAAGCTTTCTTT.

V is TRBV5-8 and J is TRBJ1-5; the D is unclear. Germline CDR1 SGHTS, CDR2 YDEGEE. The CDR3 spans 16 residues. The V end lost 0 bases, the J end lost 0 bases, and 10 bases lay between the germline ends. The CDR3 DNA is TGTGCCAGCAGCTTGGAATCGGGGTATAGCAATCAGCCCCAGCATTTT. Protein product: CASSLESGYSNQPQHF.

V gene TRBV29-1 combines with J gene TRBJ1-2; a weak D match, TRBD1 (5 bases). The V gene lost 6 bases and the J gene lost 3 bases, with 14 bases spanning the gap. The CDR3 runs 13 residues. Germline assignment: CDR1 SQVTM and CDR2 ANQGSEA. The CDR3 spells CSVTWRDDYGYTF. As DNA, the CDR3 is TGCAGCGTAACATGGCGGGACGACTATGGCTACACCTTC.

V usage is TRBV11-2 and J usage is TRBJ1-1, with D perhaps matching TRBD1 (6 bases). V lost 1 base, J lost 7 bases, and 10 bases lay in between. CDR1 and CDR2 from the germline V gene are SGHAT and FQNNGV. The CDR3 runs to 13 residues. As DNA, the CDR3 is TGTGCCAGCAGCTTAGCGGACAGAATTGAAGCTTTCTTT. Protein: CASSLADRIEAFF.

The chain combines TRBV7-8 with TRBJ2-3; D call uncertain. This CDR3 comprises 14 residues. The ends were cut back, 1 base at V and 8 bases at J, with 13 bases in the middle. The germline V gene has CDR1 SGHVS and CDR2 FQNEAQ. Here the CDR3 DNA reads TGTGCCAGCAGCTTAGAGTTTCACCTACCTACGCAGTATTTT. Its translation: CASSLEFHLPTQYF.

The rearrangement joins TRBV11-3 to TRBJ2-7; D is uncertain. V lost 3 bases to trimming and J lost 3 bases, with 9 bases between them. The germline V gene has CDR1 SGHNT and CDR2 YENEEA. CDR3 length: 13 amino acids. The CDR3 here is CASSLIGSYEQYF. DNA of the CDR3: TGTGCCAGCAGCTTGATTGGCAGCTACGAGCAGTACTTC. Looking up the rest from reference TRBV11-3 and TRBJ2-7 gives the full variable domain: EAGVVQSPRYKIIEKKQPVAFWCNPISGHNTLYWYLQNLGQGPELLIRYENEEAVDDSQLPKDRFSAERLKGVDSTLKIQPAELGDSAVYLCASSLIGSYEQYFGPGTRLTVT.

Only a few counts were recorded for this clone. The chain uses TRBV2 and TRBJ1-1; D ambiguous. The CDR3 loop spans 12 amino acids. V was cut by 7 bases and J by 1 base, with 7 bases left in between. Germline V lookup: CDR1 SNHLY, CDR2 FYNNEI. The CDR3 region has the DNA TGTGCCAGCAAGAGAACGAACACTGAAGCTTTCTTT. It translates to CASKRTNTEAFF.